Presented here are 8 T cell receptor beta chains from one specimen sequenced in a study of regulatory T cells in long-lasting Graves disease. Building the TCR beta libraries relied on iRepertoire HTBI primers, and CDR3 regions underwent Arm-PCR. TCRdb analysed the multiplex PCR reads with MiXCR anew, one entry per CDR3 protein. Here the sample spans 650,000 to 700,000 distinct CDR3 sequences, about 32% being singletons. Time point denoted: persistent/refractory GD, antithyroid drugs over 5 years with positive TRAb. PBMCs were the source of the RNA used for TCR sequencing. The sample in question was peripheral blood mononuclear cells (PBMCs), obtained when the disease was refractory, from a patient treated with antithyroid drugs. Source of these receptors: a female donor with Graves disease.

This clonotype was seen ten or more times. Its ends do not fully match the called genes, so a read error is possible. V usage is TRBV28 and J usage is TRBJ1-2; 9 bases line up with TRBD1. Germline CDR1 and CDR2: MDHEN and SYDVKM. The CDR3 is 11 amino acids. The CDR3 coding sequence is TGTGCCAGCAGTTCGGACAGGGGAACCCACTTC. It translates to CASSSDRGTHF.

This rearrangement joins TRBV19 to TRBJ2-7; D possibly uses TRBD1 or TRBD2 (5 bases each). The CDR3 extends over 12 amino acids. The germline gives CDR1 LNHDA, CDR2 SQIVND (reference sequence). V lost 8 bases to trimming and J lost 8 bases, with 16 bases between them. In DNA, the CDR3 is TGTGCCAGTCCTGGACGGGACGGGAAGCAGTACTTC. Protein: CASPGRDGKQYF.

The rearrangement joins TRBV6-1 to TRBJ2-1, with 10 bases lining up with TRBD2. J was trimmed by 7 bases and V by 4 bases; bases with no gene match: 10. Germline CDR1 reads MNHNS; CDR2 reads SASEGT. This CDR3 has 16 residues. CDR3 sequence reads: CASSGTASGSGNEQFF. CDR3 in DNA: TGTGCCAGCAGTGGGACGGCTAGCGGGAGTGGGAATGAGCAGTTCTTC.

The V call is TRBV20-1, the J call TRBJ1-4; D not certain. The V end lost 4 bases, the J end lost 8 bases, and 17 bases lay between the germline ends. Germline V gives CDR1 DFQATT, CDR2 SNEGSKA (reference sequence). The CDR3 has 14 amino acids. CDR3 protein: CSATSGQMREKLFF. The CDR3, as DNA: TGCAGTGCTACTAGTGGCCAAATGAGGGAAAAACTGTTTTTT.

This chain joins TRBV20-1 and TRBJ1-6, with TRBD1 identical over 7 bases. The CDR3 loop spans 13 amino acids. Trimming at V came to 3 bases and at J to 7 bases, leaving 3 bases not matched to a gene. Germline V lookup: CDR1 DFQATT, CDR2 SNEGSKA (reference sequence). The CDR3 is CSARGQTNSPLHF. DNA for the CDR3: TGCAGTGCTAGGGGACAGACAAATTCACCCCTCCACTTT.

The chain employs TRBV19 and TRBJ1-1; no clear D gene. Germline assignment: CDR1 LNHDA and CDR2 SQIVND (reference sequence). CDR3 length: 14 amino acids. Trimming removed 3 bases at V and 6 bases at J, with 14 bases between. CDR3 loop: CASSIADLAAEAFF. The CDR3 DNA sequence: TGTGCCAGTAGTATCGCCGATCTCGCCGCTGAAGCTTTCTTT.

This clonotype was picked up many times. J is TRBJ1-1 and V is TRBV2; no reliable D call. Between the trimmed V and J ends, which lost 3 bases and 0 bases, there was a span of 14 bases. CDR1 SNHLY and CDR2 FYNNEI come from the germline V gene. The CDR3 contains 16 residues. The CDR3 DNA reads TGTGCCAGCAGTGACCCGGCCGAGCTGGTGAACACTGAAGCTTTCTTT. It yields the protein CASSDPAELVNTEAFF.

The CDR3: CASLGGTGGAWPEAFF. In DNA form, the CDR3 reads TGTGCCAGCCTAGGCGGGACAGGGGGCGCTTGGCCTGAAGCTTTCTTT. V is TRBV6-2 or TRBV6-3 and J is TRBJ1-1, with 12 nucleotides matching TRBD1. In germline, CDR1 is MNHEY, CDR2 SVGEGT. Unmatched junction bases numbered 13, after V lost 8 bases and J lost 6 bases. This CDR3 has 16 residues.